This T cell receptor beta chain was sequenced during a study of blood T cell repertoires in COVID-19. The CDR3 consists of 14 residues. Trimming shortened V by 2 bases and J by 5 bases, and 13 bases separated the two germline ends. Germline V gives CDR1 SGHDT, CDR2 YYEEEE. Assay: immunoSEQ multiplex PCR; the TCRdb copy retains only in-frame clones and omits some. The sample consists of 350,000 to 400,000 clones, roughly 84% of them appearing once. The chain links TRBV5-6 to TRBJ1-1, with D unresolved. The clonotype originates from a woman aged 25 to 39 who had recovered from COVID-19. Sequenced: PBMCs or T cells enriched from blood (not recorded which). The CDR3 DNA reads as TGTGCCAGCAGCTTCAGTTCAGTAAGTACTGAAGCTTTCTTT. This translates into CASSFSSVSTEAFF. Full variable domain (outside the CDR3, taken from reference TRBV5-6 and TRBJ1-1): DAGVTQSPTHLIKTRGQQVTLRCSPKSGHDTVSWYQQALGQGPQFIFQYYEEEERQRGNFPDRFSGHQFPNYSSELNVNALLLGDSALYLCASSFSSVSTEAFFGQGTRLTVV.